This T cell receptor beta chain was identified in a study of blood T cells in healthy people across ages. Together with a sample-barcoded 5' primer, a J-beta primer mix was included in a second PCR lasting about 7 to 12 cycles. Each cDNA molecule was tagged by a template-switch adaptor that had 12 random nucleotides. TCRdb recomputed calls from the 5' RACE reads with MiXCR, one row per CDR3 protein. The sample lists over 300,000 distinct CDR3 sequences; 45% to 65% were seen once. Germline values: CDR1 MDHEN, CDR2 SYDVKM. Trimming removed 0 bases at V and 0 bases at J, with 12 bases between. This CDR3 has 17 amino acids. This clonotype appeared many times.

Material for sequencing was blood. The chain links TRBV28 to TRBJ2-4; D may correspond to TRBD1 or TRBD2 (6 bases each). This sequence was found in a man aged 55-75 years in good health. The CDR3 here is CASSLWEGGPAKNIQYF. The DNA for the CDR3 is TGTGCCAGCAGTTTATGGGAGGGGGGACCAGCCAAAAACATTCAGTACTTC.